This T cell receptor (beta chain) came from a study of regulatory T cells in long-lasting Graves disease. CDR3 regions were amplified by Arm-PCR using iRepertoire HTBI primers to build TCR beta libraries. Via MiXCR, TCRdb re-called the multiplex PCR reads, giving one row per CDR3 protein. The table has 650,000 to 700,000 distinct CDR3 sequences, around 30% seen once. The CDR3 has 14 residues. The V and J ends lost 5 bases and 2 bases, in that order; junction bases with no gene match: 5. Germline CDR1 and CDR2: MNHEY and SMNVEV (reference sequence). Time point meaning: persistent/refractory GD, antithyroid drugs over 5 years with positive TRAb. Preparation of the TCR library used RNA extracted from PBMCs. Many counts were recorded for this clonotype.

This specimen consisted of peripheral blood mononuclear cells (PBMCs), obtained when the disease was refractory, from a patient treated with antithyroid drugs. V usage is TRBV27 and J usage is TRBJ2-5; TRBD1 aligns across 7 bases. The sequence was obtained from a female donor with Graves disease. CDR3 sequence (DNA): TGTGCCAGCAGTCGCTTGGGACAGCAAGAGACCCAGTACTTC. It yields the protein CASSRLGQQETQYF.